The clone carrying this T cell receptor (beta chain) was counted many times. Via MiXCR, TCRdb re-called the 5' RACE reads, giving one row per CDR3 protein. Among fewer than 350,000 distinct CDR3 sequences listed, 3% to 4.5% were seen once. This entry comes from a study of T cells after yellow fever vaccination. This CDR3 has 15 amino acids. CDR1 is DFQATT, CDR2 SNEGSKA, per germline (reference sequence). Trimming removed 6 bases from V and 11 bases from J, with 28 bases in between. This sequence originates from a young man who received the YFV17D yellow fever vaccine. The input for sequencing was PBMCs, taken on the day of the yellow fever booster vaccination. The J gene is TRBJ1-1, the V gene TRBV20-1; a possible D gene is TRBD1 (5 bases). CDR3 in amino acids: CSASMLGDSLRGAFF. CDR3 coding DNA: TGCAGTGCGAGCATGTTGGGGGATTCTCTGCGTGGGGCTTTCTTT.